A selection of T cell receptor beta chains follows, all from one sample in a study of OX40 agonist ivuxolimab in advanced cancers. The data were produced by immunoSEQ multiplex PCR, yet TCRdb's version contains in-frame clones alone and is incomplete. Among approximately 76,000 clones listed, about 89% were seen once. The sequencing here drew on CD4+ or CD8+ T cells sorted from blood, taken in a trial of the OX40 agonist ivuxolimab. The origin of the receptors is an adult with an advanced solid tumor such as melanoma, head and neck, liver or kidney cancer. Both conserved end residues are trimmed from each CDR3. D genes are given only for firm matches.

TRBV6-5 TRBD1 ASSRGTGGGGYT
TRBV7-2 TRBD1 ASSFRGGRNTEAF
TRBV6-6 TRBD1 ASSDRGRLTEAF
TRBV5-1 NA ASSSDGASGNTIY
TRBV5-4 NA ASSLEGFGEKLF
TRBV15 NA ATSRADTGELF
TRBV5-6 TRBD1 ASSLRTGANEKLF
TRBV10-3 NA AISSGGPSVDEQY
TRBV7-9 TRBD1 ASIDRGGAGDTQY
TRBV19 NA ASSLLVQGGNTIY
TRBV19 NA ASSITGGMNTEAF
TRBV28 NA ASSWGENRLTDTQY
TRBV10-3 NA AISEAGLETQY
TRBV5-1 NA ASSLGTGLETQY
TRBV5-1 NA ASSFGGEWTDTQY
TRBV6-6 NA ASSLGGATEAF
TRBV28 NA ASSWPARVGYT
TRBV19 NA ASSITSDTRPPQH
TRBV7-8 NA ASSSTTDTQY
TRBV6-6 NA ASSYNPGGTEAF
TRBV5-1 TRBD2 ASSFAGLAEGMGEQF
TRBV6-5 NA ASSYRASAYEQY
TRBV30 NA AWSVGGRGPYEQY
TRBV13 NA ASSSSTELNNQPQH
TRBV6-6 NA ASIAGSYEQY
TRBV6-5 NA ATQNPYEQY
TRBV6-4 NA ASSPRGPGTLTGELF
TRBV18 NA ASSPGDSRDTQY
TRBV28 NA ASKQGGYGYT
TRBV7-9 NA ASSLLGYGYT
TRBV10-2 TRBD2 ASSEGSGGGQETQY
TRBV5-4 TRBD1 ASSLGQGGSNTGELF
TRBV12-5 NA ASGLVNEQF
TRBV7-6 NA ASSLGGAGYEQY
TRBV19 NA ASSRGDGVYEQY
TRBV6-5 NA ASSLESSSGNTIY
TRBV6-6 NA ASIVTGLQPQH
TRBV7-2 NA ASSSTGNEQF
TRBV27 TRBD2 ASTIPGTSGNEQF
TRBV30 NA AWSLRGGYT
TRBV6-5 TRBD1 ASRQGNYGYT
TRBV25-1 TRBD1 ASIPPGGGTEAF
TRBV5-3 NA ARSLFWLAAETGELF
TRBV11-2 NA ASSLVLAPTQY
TRBV18 NA ASSPRSREQETQY
TRBV5-1 NA ASSLEGEAGQPQH
TRBV15 NA ATSRDGRDGQPQH
TRBV6-1 TRBD1 ASSEAGGTGANSPLH
TRBV15 TRBD1 ATSRERTGVGNTIY
TRBV5-1 NA ATKTALNTGELF
TRBV5-5 TRBD1 ASSSAGTGPTGELF
TRBV28 TRBD2 ASSSSLARGQF
TRBV29-1 NA SVDSTDTQY
TRBV11-2 TRBD1 ASSLDGDRASNQPQH